This TCR beta chain was identified during a study of cytotoxic CD8 clonotypes in ibrutinib-treated CLL (dated by TCRdb to about 2021). Some background on the complete study: In this cohort, more than 14 patients were treatment-naive and about a dozen were relapsed/refractory, while roughly 17 had unmutated IGHV. Samples averaged roughly 260,000 productive templates and just under 95,000 productive rearrangements. Partial responses were observed in about 25 patients and complete responses in 2; after a median follow-up of 68 months, remission was maintained in approximately 14 patients and progression was observed in some twelve. Every remission and progressive disease sample was obtained while ibrutinib was still being received by the patients. Cryopreserved peripheral blood mononuclear cells were collected before treatment, at response, and at either disease progression or sustained remission. Of the approximately 86 participants in the trial, roughly 25 had longitudinal samples available. The response samples were drawn at a median of approximately 12 months into treatment, with a range of about 6 to 36 months. Summary of the overall study and its limitations: Public clonotypes were rare and either shrank or stayed stable during treatment, and the rise in clonality at ibrutinib response reflected expansion of private clonotypes. Baseline clonality was found to be higher than that of age-matched healthy donors and was strongly correlated with circulating CD8+ T-cell counts. Sustained-remission and progressing patients did not have matched sampling times, and lymph node repertoires were not examined. Clonality increased at ibrutinib response, stayed stable in sustained remission, and fell back toward baseline at progression.

Explained via the paper, the time point label denotes: approximately twelve months on ibrutinib. For TCR beta library preparation, approximately 2 micrograms of genomic DNA was extracted from cryopreserved PBMCs. Longitudinal blood samples from CLL patients on ibrutinib monotherapy were analyzed using high-throughput TCR beta sequencing. Patients were enrolled in a phase 2 open-label single-center ibrutinib monotherapy trial. CDR1 and CDR2 are drawn from the germline V gene: SGDLS, YYNGEE. V is cut by 4 bases and J by 7 bases, and the space between the germline ends is 22 bases. The CDR3 runs 16 amino acids, cysteine and phenylalanine included. The kept DNA is CDR3 alone, 48 bases in frame from the first base. The goal of deep resolution MiSeq sequencing was a depth between 1 in 1 million and 1 in 200,000 T cells, and coverage averaged 10x per clonotype. The immunoSEQ hsTCRB Kit was used to generate the TCR beta libraries. From the authors' description of their analysis: ImmunoSEQ Data Assistant and ImmunoSEQ Analyzer were used for data analysis, and V, D and J genes were assigned according to IMGT definitions. Clonality, which ranges from 0 to 1, was calculated by subtracting the normalized Shannon entropy of productive rearrangement frequencies from one. Public clonotype analysis was restricted to overrepresented clonotypes comprising at least 0.05% of each patient's repertoire. Approximately 12 age-matched healthy donor repertoires from immuneACCESS were used as controls for clonality. Not all clones reach the TCRdb copy of this immuneACCESS table, which keeps in-frame sequences only. Checked studies attribute under half of the gap to unresolved V genes and leave the rest unexplained. Clonal size and the V and J genes are those of that table, whereas D and trimming came from the DNA. Across this sample there are approximately 140,000 clones, with 60% to 80% seen only once. The ten largest clonotypes hold around a quarter of the sample.

Worth noting for this clone: The antigen this receptor binds is unknown. Base qualities are not recorded, but no much larger clone differs from it by a single base.

This receptor chain uses TRBV9 and TRBJ2-3; the best D guess is TRBD2, with 5 bases matching. The TCR originated in a human donor with chronic lymphocytic leukemia. The sequencing here drew on PBMCs, taken after 12 months of ibrutinib treatment. The CDR3 reads CASSPRADAITNTQYF. The bases are TGTGCCAGCAGCCCGAGAGCGGATGCAATCACGAATACGCAGTATTTT. The CDR3 plus the reference TRBV9 and TRBJ2-3 genes for the other parts give the full variable domain: DSGVTQTPKHLITATGQRVTLRCSPRSGDLSVYWYQQSLDQGLQFLIQYYNGEERAKGNILERFSAQQFPDLHSELNLSSLELGDSALYFCASSPRADAITNTQYFGPGTRLTVL.